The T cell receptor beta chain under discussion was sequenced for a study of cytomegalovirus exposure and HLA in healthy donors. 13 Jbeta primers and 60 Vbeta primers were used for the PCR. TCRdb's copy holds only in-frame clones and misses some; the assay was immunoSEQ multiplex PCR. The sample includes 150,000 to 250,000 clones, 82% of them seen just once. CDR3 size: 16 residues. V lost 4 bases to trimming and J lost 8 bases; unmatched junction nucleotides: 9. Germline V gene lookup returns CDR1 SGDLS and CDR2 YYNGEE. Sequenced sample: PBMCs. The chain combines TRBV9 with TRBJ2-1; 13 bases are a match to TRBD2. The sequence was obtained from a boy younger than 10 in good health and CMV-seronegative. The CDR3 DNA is TGTGCCAGCAGCCCCCGACTAGCGGGGGGCTCGGATGAGCAGTTCTTC. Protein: CASSPRLAGGSDEQFF.